Below are 12 T cell receptor beta chains sequenced from a single sample in a study of technical replicates of blood from a handful of donors. Assay used: immunoSEQ multiplex PCR; TCRdb lists only in-frame clones, some missing. The data contain under 85,000 clones, more than 85% of them singletons. The sample was T cells isolated from PBMCs. These receptors originate from a human donor in good health.

The chain combines TRBV28 with TRBJ2-7, with 8 bases identical to TRBD2. The CDR3 has 11 residues. CDR1 and CDR2 from the germline V gene are MDHEN and SYDVKM. The ends lost 7 bases at V and 12 bases at J; junction bases unmatched: 8. In DNA form, the CDR3 reads TGTGCCAGCACTTCGGGGGGGCATACGTACTTC. This translates into CASTSGGHTYF.

The chain's CDR3 is CASSQEGRWETQYF. The CDR3 DNA reads TGCGCCAGCAGCCAAGAGGGGCGGTGGGAGACCCAGTACTTC. This rearrangement joins TRBV4-1 to TRBJ2-5; weak D call: TRBD1 (5 bases). Trimming took 0 bases from V and 5 from J, leaving 10 bases between them. CDR3 length equals 14 residues. Per germline, CDR1 MGHRA and CDR2 YSYEKL.

The chain joins TRBV6-1 to TRBJ2-7; 10 nucleotides align to TRBD2. The CDR3 has 15 residues. V was pared by 4 bases and J by 0 bases, with 3 bases of the junction left unmatched. Per germline, CDR1 MNHNS and CDR2 SASEGT. CDR3: CASSVPSGSSYEQYF. The CDR3 bases are TGTGCCAGCAGTGTCCCTAGCGGGAGCTCCTACGAGCAGTACTTC.

CDR3 bases: TGTGCCAGCAGCGTTTACCGGGACAGGGGCTTGAATGAGCAGTTCTTC. Its protein product is CASSVYRDRGLNEQFF. V usage is TRBV11-1 and J usage is TRBJ2-1; 10 positions agree with TRBD1. With 5 bases clipped from V and 7 bases from J, the junction kept 11 bases outside the gene matches. The CDR3 is 16 amino acids. Germline V gene lookup returns CDR1 SGHAT and CDR2 FQDESV (reference sequence).

This chain uses TRBV5-1 with TRBJ1-3, with D unclear. Per the germline V gene, CDR1 is SGHRS and CDR2 is YFSETQ. CDR3 size: 16 residues. V was pared by 2 bases and J by 0 bases, with 12 bases between. In DNA form, the CDR3 reads TGCGCCAGCAGCTTAACAGCCCAGACCTCTGGAAACACCATATATTTT. This encodes CASSLTAQTSGNTIYF.

The chain combines TRBV27 with TRBJ1-1; possible D gene TRBD1, 6 bases. The germline gives CDR1 MNHEY, CDR2 SMNVEV (reference sequence). The CDR3 runs 13 residues. V lost 5 bases and J lost 10, with 17 bases in between. The CDR3: CASSPNDRRGAFF. CDR3 nucleotide sequence: TGTGCCAGCAGTCCCAACGACAGGCGCGGAGCTTTCTTT.

The chain is built from TRBV4-2 and TRBJ2-3; D is possibly TRBD2 (5 bases). In germline, CDR1 is LGHNA, CDR2 YNFKEQ. Trimming cost V 0 bases and J 0 bases, with 13 bases left between them. The CDR3 is 17 amino acids. CDR3 residues: CASSQDASPYSTDTQYF. CDR3 DNA: TGTGCCAGCAGCCAAGATGCTAGCCCCTATAGCACAGATACGCAGTATTTT.

The chain's CDR3 is CASSVAGLASEQYF. DNA of the CDR3: TGTGCCAGCAGCGTAGCGGGACTAGCATCCGAGCAGTACTTC. The chain has TRBV9 and TRBJ2-7; the match to TRBD2 covers 9 bases. With V trimmed by 0 bases and J by 6 bases, 4 bases remained unmatched. Germline V lookup: CDR1 SGDLS, CDR2 YYNGEE. The length of the CDR3 is 14 residues.

This chain joins TRBV4-1 and TRBJ2-7; 9 positions agree with TRBD2. The J segment lost 3 bases and the V segment lost 1 base, leaving 4 bases of the junction unmatched. The CDR3 sequence is 15 residues long. Per germline, CDR1 MGHRA and CDR2 YSYEKL. The CDR3: CASSQVAGVNYEQYF. As DNA, the CDR3 is TGCGCCAGCAGCCAAGTAGCGGGAGTTAACTACGAGCAGTACTTC.

CDR3 nucleotide sequence: TGTGCCAGCAGTAACAGGTACAGCTCCTACAATGAGCAGTTCTTC. It encodes CASSNRYSSYNEQFF. The V call is TRBV11-1, the J call TRBJ2-1; tentative D call: TRBD1 (5 bases). This CDR3 comprises 15 residues. V was trimmed by 6 bases and J by 0 bases, leaving 12 bases between them. CDR1 SGHAT and CDR2 FQDESV come from the germline V gene (reference sequence).

The chain employs TRBV30 and TRBJ1-2; 9 bases fit TRBD1. The CDR3 sequence is 13 residues long. Per the germline V gene, CDR1 is GTSNPN and CDR2 is SVGIG (reference sequence). V gave up 0 bases and J gave up 7 bases; unmatched junction bases: 3. CDR3 region: CAWSVQGALGYTF. For the CDR3, the DNA is TGTGCCTGGAGTGTACAGGGGGCGCTTGGCTACACCTTC.

The chain links TRBV6-5 to TRBJ1-2; tentatively, D is TRBD1 (6 bases). The CDR3 is made up of 13 amino acids. Germline values: CDR1 MNHEY, CDR2 SVGAGI. Trimming pared 4 bases from V and 4 bases from J, leaving 10 bases between. In nucleotides, the CDR3 is TGTGCCAGCAGTTGGGGGCCCAGCTATGGCTACACCTTC. It codes for CASSWGPSYGYTF.